One T cell receptor beta chain is described in this entry. Its antigen is not known. Only in-frame clones appear in the TCRdb table, and some are missing; sequencing was by immunoSEQ multiplex PCR. In the table there are 100,000 to 150,000 clones, roughly 87% of which are singletons. The sample originates from a study of cytomegalovirus exposure and HLA in healthy donors. CDR3 length: 12 amino acids. V lost 5 bases and J 7 bases, leaving 12 bases between the germline ends. The germline gives CDR1 SGHAT, CDR2 FQNNGV. Study-wide results and caveats: The study recorded 160 or so TCR beta chains that were cytomegalovirus-associated.

The sample taken for sequencing was PBMCs. The clonotype comes from a woman aged 18 to 35 in good health and CMV-seronegative. V is TRBV11-2 and J is TRBJ2-7; D uncertain. Here the CDR3 reads CASSGQTSEQYF. In nucleotides, the CDR3 is TGTGCCAGCAGCGGTCAGACTTCGGAGCAGTACTTC.